This is a list of T cell receptor beta chains from one sample in a study of blood T cell repertoires in COVID-19. Sequencing was performed with immunoSEQ multiplex PCR; in TCRdb, only in-frame clones are kept and a portion is missing. Of some 200,000 clones listed, roughly four fifths are singletons. Material for sequencing was PBMCs or T cells enriched from blood (not recorded which). These TCRs come from a middle-aged man who had recovered from COVID-19. Both conserved end residues are part of each CDR3. The D gene is left open where the match is weak. Only part of the rows carry a size: once, few, many, or a class if the clone is expanded.

clone size: .; V gene: TRBV28; J gene: TRBJ2-7; D gene: TRBD2; CDR3 protein: CASKTGGTYEQYF; CDR3 DNA: TGTGCCAGCAAAACGGGAGGTACCTACGAGCAGTACTTC
clone size: .; V gene: TRBV3-1/TRBV3-2; J gene: TRBJ2-7; D gene: .; CDR3 protein: CASSQGVSQVDEQYF; CDR3 DNA: TGTGCCAGCAGCCAAGGGGTCTCTCAGGTTGACGAGCAGTACTTC
clone size: .; V gene: TRBV3-1/TRBV3-2; J gene: TRBJ2-3; D gene: TRBD2; CDR3 protein: CASSQESGLAYTDTQYF; CDR3 DNA: TGTGCCAGCAGCCAAGAGTCCGGACTAGCGTACACAGATACGCAGTATTTT
clone size: .; V gene: TRBV7-8; J gene: TRBJ1-2; D gene: .; CDR3 protein: CASSLATGRYGYTF; CDR3 DNA: TGTGCCAGCAGCTTGGCTACAGGGCGCTATGGCTACACCTTC
clone size: .; V gene: TRBV28; J gene: TRBJ1-1; D gene: .; CDR3 protein: CASSFPMQSGVWMNTEAFF; CDR3 DNA: TGTGCCAGCAGTTTCCCAATGCAATCAGGGGTATGGATGAACACTGAAGCTTTCTTT
clone size: .; V gene: TRBV5-4; J gene: TRBJ1-1; D gene: .; CDR3 protein: CASTRAMNTEAFF; CDR3 DNA: TGTGCCAGCACCCGAGCCATGAACACTGAAGCTTTCTTT
clone size: .; V gene: TRBV9; J gene: TRBJ1-4; D gene: .; CDR3 protein: CASSVGATTNEKLFF; CDR3 DNA: TGTGCCAGCAGCGTGGGGGCGACAACTAATGAAAAACTGTTTTTT
clone size: .; V gene: TRBV3-1/TRBV3-2; J gene: TRBJ1-6; D gene: TRBD1; CDR3 protein: CASSQRDRDSPLHF; CDR3 DNA: TGTGCCAGCAGCCAAAGGGACAGGGATTCACCCCTCCACTTT
clone size: .; V gene: TRBV19; J gene: TRBJ2-1; D gene: .; CDR3 protein: CASSIRETGHEQFF; CDR3 DNA: TGTGCCAGTAGTATTCGGGAGACGGGCCATGAGCAGTTCTTC
clone size: .; V gene: TRBV2; J gene: TRBJ2-1; D gene: TRBD2; CDR3 protein: CASSRGLAVYNEQFF; CDR3 DNA: TGTGCCAGCAGCAGAGGACTAGCGGTCTACAATGAGCAGTTCTTC
clone size: few; V gene: TRBV6-5; J gene: TRBJ1-4; D gene: .; CDR3 protein: CASTGIGEKLFF; CDR3 DNA: TGTGCCAGCACCGGGATAGGGGAAAAACTGTTTTTT
clone size: .; V gene: TRBV28; J gene: TRBJ2-5; D gene: TRBD1; CDR3 protein: CASSFPGQEGDETQYF; CDR3 DNA: TGTGCCAGCAGTTTCCCGGGACAGGAGGGGGATGAGACCCAGTACTTC
clone size: .; V gene: TRBV6-5; J gene: TRBJ2-7; D gene: TRBD1; CDR3 protein: CASSYTGGAYEQYF; CDR3 DNA: TGTGCCAGCAGTTATACAGGGGGCGCCTACGAGCAGTACTTC
clone size: many; V gene: TRBV18; J gene: TRBJ1-1; D gene: TRBD1; CDR3 protein: CASSPIRTGGETEAFF; CDR3 DNA: TGTGCCAGCTCCCCAATCCGTACAGGGGGCGAGACTGAAGCTTTCTTT
clone size: .; V gene: TRBV5-8; J gene: TRBJ2-7; D gene: .; CDR3 protein: CASSFEWGRPNSYEQYF; CDR3 DNA: TGTGCCAGCAGCTTTGAATGGGGGCGGCCCAACTCCTACGAGCAGTACTTC
clone size: few; V gene: TRBV11-3; J gene: TRBJ2-1; D gene: .; CDR3 protein: CASSLGGDEQFF; CDR3 DNA: TGTGCCAGCAGCTTGGGGGGTGATGAGCAGTTCTTC
clone size: .; V gene: TRBV7-6; J gene: TRBJ1-5; D gene: .; CDR3 protein: CASSLIQGQPQHF; CDR3 DNA: TGTGCCAGCAGCCTCATCCAGGGACAGCCCCAGCATTTT
clone size: .; V gene: TRBV6-2/TRBV6-3; J gene: TRBJ1-2; D gene: .; CDR3 protein: CASSPTPDRPYGYTF; CDR3 DNA: TGTGCCAGCAGTCCAACTCCGGACAGACCTTATGGCTACACCTTC
clone size: .; V gene: TRBV7-2; J gene: TRBJ2-2; D gene: .; CDR3 protein: CASSLMHTSGLPNTGELFF; CDR3 DNA: TGTGCCAGCAGCTTAATGCACACTTCCGGGTTGCCGAACACCGGGGAGCTGTTTTTT
clone size: .; V gene: TRBV7-3; J gene: TRBJ1-5; D gene: .; CDR3 protein: CASSLFVCRFNQPQHF; CDR3 DNA: TGTGCCAGCAGCTTATTTGTGTGCAGATTCAATCAGCCCCAGCATTTT
clone size: .; V gene: TRBV30; J gene: TRBJ1-4; D gene: TRBD1; CDR3 protein: CACTGTGEKLFF; CDR3 DNA: TGTGCCTGCACCGGGACAGGGGAAAAACTGTTTTTT
clone size: .; V gene: TRBV27; J gene: TRBJ2-6; D gene: .; CDR3 protein: CASRSTGTGANVLTF; CDR3 DNA: TGTGCCAGCAGATCAACAGGGACTGGGGCCAACGTCCTGACTTTC
clone size: .; V gene: TRBV6-5; J gene: TRBJ1-2; D gene: .; CDR3 protein: CASTLTSNYGYTF; CDR3 DNA: TGTGCCAGCACCTTAACATCTAACTATGGCTACACCTTC
clone size: .; V gene: TRBV27; J gene: TRBJ1-2; D gene: TRBD1; CDR3 protein: CASSRQGDLGYTF; CDR3 DNA: TGTGCCAGCAGTCGACAGGGGGATCTGGGCTACACCTTC
clone size: .; V gene: TRBV19; J gene: TRBJ2-1; D gene: TRBD2; CDR3 protein: CASSWTSARLGSNEQFF; CDR3 DNA: TGTGCCAGTAGTTGGACTAGCGCCCGCCTAGGGTCCAATGAGCAGTTCTTC
clone size: once; V gene: TRBV7-9; J gene: TRBJ1-6; D gene: .; CDR3 protein: CASNPPGTRNSPLHF; CDR3 DNA: TGTGCCAGCAATCCTCCCGGGACAAGGAATTCACCCCTCCACTTT
clone size: .; V gene: TRBV12-3/TRBV12-4; J gene: TRBJ2-7; D gene: TRBD1; CDR3 protein: CASSPGGRYEQYF; CDR3 DNA: TGTGCCAGCAGCCCAGGGGGCCGGTACGAGCAGTACTTC
clone size: .; V gene: TRBV28; J gene: TRBJ1-2; D gene: .; CDR3 protein: CASSLSQKRGYTF; CDR3 DNA: TGTGCCAGCAGTTTATCGCAGAAGAGGGGCTACACCTTC
clone size: .; V gene: TRBV6-2/TRBV6-3; J gene: TRBJ2-7; D gene: .; CDR3 protein: CASSHRGPSYEQYF; CDR3 DNA: TGTGCCAGCAGTCACCGTGGGCCCTCCTACGAGCAGTACTTC
clone size: .; V gene: TRBV12-3/TRBV12-4; J gene: TRBJ1-1; D gene: .; CDR3 protein: CASSGPSGGAFF; CDR3 DNA: TGTGCCAGCAGCGGGCCCTCGGGGGGAGCTTTCTTT
clone size: .; V gene: TRBV29-1; J gene: TRBJ1-6; D gene: .; CDR3 protein: CSVGWSRAPGSPLHF; CDR3 DNA: TGCAGCGTTGGGTGGTCGAGGGCCCCTGGTTCACCCCTCCACTTT
clone size: .; V gene: TRBV7-3; J gene: TRBJ2-3; D gene: TRBD2; CDR3 protein: CASRGESDTQYF; CDR3 DNA: TGTGCCAGTCGGGGGGAGTCAGATACGCAGTATTTT
clone size: once; V gene: TRBV7-2; J gene: TRBJ2-7; D gene: TRBD2; CDR3 protein: CASSQPGTRVYEQYF; CDR3 DNA: TGTGCCAGCAGCCAGCCCGGGACTAGAGTCTACGAGCAGTACTTC
clone size: .; V gene: TRBV7-7; J gene: TRBJ1-3; D gene: .; CDR3 protein: CASSPGIPSAGNTIYF; CDR3 DNA: TGTGCTAGCAGCCCAGGGATTCCCAGCGCTGGAAACACCATATATTTT
clone size: once; V gene: TRBV19; J gene: TRBJ2-1; D gene: TRBD2; CDR3 protein: CASSTPGSGSRNEQFF; CDR3 DNA: TGTGCCAGTAGTACCCCCGGGAGCGGGAGCCGAAATGAGCAGTTCTTC
clone size: .; V gene: TRBV6-2/TRBV6-3; J gene: TRBJ2-3; D gene: .; CDR3 protein: CASSSQASSYTDTQYF; CDR3 DNA: TGTGCCAGCAGTTCTCAGGCTAGCTCTTACACAGATACGCAGTATTTT
clone size: .; V gene: TRBV5-1; J gene: TRBJ1-1; D gene: .; CDR3 protein: CASSSRQMREAFF; CDR3 DNA: TGCGCCAGCAGCTCAAGACAAATGAGAGAAGCTTTCTTT
clone size: .; V gene: TRBV30; J gene: TRBJ2-1; D gene: .; CDR3 protein: CAWSEAGEQFF; CDR3 DNA: TGTGCCTGGAGTGAAGCGGGTGAGCAGTTCTTC
clone size: once; V gene: TRBV7-3; J gene: TRBJ2-2; D gene: .; CDR3 protein: CASSLTPDSTGELFF; CDR3 DNA: TGTGCCAGCAGCTTAACTCCGGACTCAACCGGGGAGCTGTTTTTT
clone size: few; V gene: TRBV11-2; J gene: TRBJ2-3; D gene: TRBD2; CDR3 protein: CASSLDYASGSTDTQYF; CDR3 DNA: TGTGCCAGCAGCTTAGATTATGCTAGCGGAAGCACAGATACGCAGTATTTT
clone size: .; V gene: TRBV28; J gene: TRBJ1-3; D gene: TRBD1; CDR3 protein: CASSTPGQAENTIYF; CDR3 DNA: TGTGCCAGCAGTACCCCGGGACAGGCGGAAAACACCATATATTTT
clone size: .; V gene: TRBV29-1; J gene: TRBJ2-2; D gene: .; CDR3 protein: CTTMEGDGKLFF; CDR3 DNA: TGCACCACTATGGAGGGAGATGGGAAGCTGTTTTTT
clone size: .; V gene: TRBV18; J gene: TRBJ2-7; D gene: TRBD2; CDR3 protein: CASSHTSGPSYEQYF; CDR3 DNA: TGTGCCAGCTCACACACTAGCGGGCCCTCCTACGAGCAGTACTTC
clone size: .; V gene: TRBV30; J gene: TRBJ2-7; D gene: TRBD1; CDR3 protein: CAWKDRRSSYEQYF; CDR3 DNA: TGTGCCTGGAAGGACAGGCGGAGCTCCTACGAGCAGTACTTC
clone size: .; V gene: TRBV6-5; J gene: TRBJ2-2; D gene: .; CDR3 protein: CASMGGANTGELFF; CDR3 DNA: TGTGCCAGCATGGGAGGCGCGAACACCGGGGAGCTGTTTTTT
clone size: once; V gene: TRBV6-2/TRBV6-3; J gene: TRBJ2-7; D gene: .; CDR3 protein: CASSGAAYEQYF; CDR3 DNA: TGTGCCAGCAGTGGGGCAGCCTACGAGCAGTACTTC
clone size: .; V gene: TRBV7-4; J gene: TRBJ1-2; D gene: .; CDR3 protein: CASSLGRNYGYTF; CDR3 DNA: TGTGCCAGCAGCTTAGGGCGGAACTATGGCTACACCTTC